The rows below give T cell receptor beta chains drawn from one sample of a study of cytomegalovirus exposure and HLA in healthy donors. This table comes from immunoSEQ multiplex PCR, and its TCRdb copy is limited to in-frame clones, with some not included. The repertoire has under 150,000 clones, approximately 78% of them found once; the top ten carry approximately 2.6%. The specimen sequenced was PBMCs. The receptor set was obtained from a human donor in good health. CDR3s leave out the opening cysteine and the closing phenylalanine or tryptophan. The listing skips clone size in some rows; elsewhere it reads once, few, many or a size class.

NA | TRBJ2-7 | TRBV5-1 | 13 | ASSQIQGARYEQY
once | TRBJ2-1 | TRBV15 | 14 | ATSRDPGLAGGFLF
NA | TRBJ2-3 | TRBV5-4 | 14 | ASSQPRQGAAGTQY
NA | TRBJ1-6 | TRBV7-2 | 15 | ASSARRRSSYNSPLH
NA | TRBJ2-1 | TRBV13 | 12 | ASSLGTALNEQF
NA | TRBJ2-3 | TRBV10-3 | 10 | ATRGLSDTRY
NA | TRBJ1-4 | TRBV6-6 | 10 | ASQAGQRGLF
NA | TRBJ2-5 | TRBV18 | 14 | ASSPRSKGAQETQY
NA | TRBJ1-5 | TRBV30 | 11 | AWSVAYNQPQH
few | TRBJ2-1 | TRBV19 | 13 | ASSSRATLYNEQF
NA | TRBJ1-1 | TRBV11-2 | 14 | ASSPGAGRTNTEAF
NA | TRBJ1-4 | TRBV9 | 12 | ASGGGGNGEKLF
NA | NA | TRBV15 | 13 | ATSRDRGMPYEQY
NA | TRBJ2-1 | TRBV4-2 | 16 | ASSRDLLAESSYNEQF
NA | TRBJ2-7 | TRBV6-4 | 12 | ASRGGPRFYEQY
few | TRBJ1-1 | TRBV5-1 | 11 | ASSLGRNTEAF
few | TRBJ2-7 | TRBV29-1 | 12 | SVARRTGTYEQY
NA | TRBJ1-1 | TRBV7-6 | 12 | ASSPQPGTGGAF
NA | TRBJ2-3 | TRBV5-1 | 10 | ASSRAGSTQY
NA | TRBJ1-2 | TRBV6-5 | 13 | ASTRDRGANYGYT
NA | TRBJ2-1 | TRBV7-7 | 17 | ASSPFPSLLAGEVDEQF
NA | TRBJ2-3 | TRBV27 | 10 | ATRARADTQY
NA | TRBJ2-1 | TRBV10-3 | 12 | ATLGTRSDNEQF
NA | TRBJ1-1 | TRBV28 | 9 | ASSTLRWAF
few | TRBJ1-1 | TRBV27 | 11 | ASSHRQNTEAF
NA | TRBJ2-7 | TRBV28 | 14 | ASSLGRTPGGYEQY
NA | TRBJ1-1 | TRBV5-1 | 12 | ASSADTGGTEAF
NA | TRBJ2-7 | TRBV10-3 | 10 | AISEVGPEQY
NA | TRBJ1-1 | TRBV4-2 | 13 | ASSQVGQGNTEAF